The present T cell receptor (beta chain) was sequenced within a study of T cells in Graves' hyperthyroidism and ophthalmopathy. This clonotype was seen at least ten times. Amplified regions were TCR beta CDR3 sequences from RNA transcripts. With the HTBI primer set, the TCR CDR3 went through a first round of RT-PCR. TCRdb reanalysed the multiplex PCR reads using MiXCR and keeps one entry per CDR3 protein. The sample carries under 600,000 distinct CDR3 sequences, roughly a sixth recorded once. The CDR3 is 12 residues long. The V gene's germline CDR1 is SNHLY and CDR2 FYNNEI. J gave up 3 bases and V 5 bases, and 0 bases lay outside the gene matches.

Specimen: blood. V is TRBV2 and J is TRBJ2-5, with 7 positions matching TRBD1. This sequence was found in a woman aged 40 to 55 with Graves' ophthalmopathy. The CDR3 DNA sequence: TGTGCCAGCAGTACAGGGGAAGAGACCCAGTACTTC. The encoded protein is CASSTGEETQYF.